Listed below are T cell receptor beta chains from one sample, sequenced in a study of regulatory T cells in long-lasting Graves disease. TCRdb called the multiplex PCR reads again in MiXCR, with one record for every CDR3 protein. The sample consists of about 310,000 distinct CDR3 sequences, roughly a fifth of them appearing once. This sample comprised peripheral blood mononuclear cells (PBMCs), obtained when the disease was refractory, from a patient treated with antithyroid drugs. Receptors were obtained from a female donor with Graves disease. Both conserved end residues are part of each CDR3. D genes are given only for firm matches. Rows may omit the clone size; those that give it use once, few, many or a size class.

CASGRDRVGSPLHF,TGTGCCAGCGGCCGGGACAGGGTTGGCTCACCCCTCCACTTT,many,TRBV2,TRBD1,TRBJ1-6
CASSKGTGETQYF,TGTGCCAGTAGTAAGGGAACGGGGGAGACCCAGTACTTC,-,TRBV19,-,TRBJ2-5
CASSGGRDETQYF,TGTGCCAGCTCCGGAGGGAGGGATGAGACCCAGTACTTC,-,TRBV25-1,TRBD2,TRBJ2-5
CASSYSKSPQYF,TGTGCCAGCAGTTACTCGAAATCTCCGCAGTATTTT,few,TRBV6-2/TRBV6-3,-,TRBJ2-3
CASSLGGGATEAFF,TGTGCCAGCAGTTTAGGAGGGGGGGCCACTGAAGCTTTCTTT,many,TRBV12-3/TRBV12-4,-,TRBJ1-1
CASRETADYGYTF,TGTGCCAGCAGGGAGACGGCCGACTATGGCTACACCTTC,many,TRBV27,-,TRBJ1-2
CASSSPRGPSTLREQYF,TGTGCCAGCAGTTCTCCCCGCGGGCCAAGTACGCTACGGGAGCAGTACTTC,many,TRBV28,-,TRBJ2-7
CASSHGLAGDREQYF,TGTGCCAGCAGCCACGGACTAGCGGGAGATAGGGAGCAGTACTTC,many,TRBV7-9,TRBD2,TRBJ2-7
CASTGHLRGEAFF,TGTGCCAGTACCGGACACCTGCGGGGTGAAGCTTTCTTT,few,TRBV19,-,TRBJ1-1
CASSYLYSNQPQHF,TGTGCCAGCAGTTACCTGTATAGCAATCAGCCCCAGCATTTT,few,TRBV6-5,-,TRBJ1-5
CASSQDLGETYEQYF,TGCGCCAGCAGCCAAGATCTGGGCGAAACCTACGAGCAGTACTTC,few,TRBV4-3,-,TRBJ2-7
CASSATQETQYF,TGTGCCAGCAGCGCAACCCAAGAGACCCAGTACTTC,few,TRBV5-5,-,TRBJ2-5
CAWSAGYGQPQHF,TGTGCCTGGAGTGCTGGTTATGGGCAGCCCCAGCATTTT,-,TRBV30,-,TRBJ1-5
CATSVSDRAGYTF,TGTGCCACCAGTGTGTCGGACAGGGCTGGCTACACCTTC,many,TRBV24-1,TRBD1,TRBJ1-2
CSVEEGQERRGNYGYTF,TGCAGCGTTGAGGAAGGACAGGAAAGGAGGGGGAACTATGGCTACACCTTC,many,TRBV29-1,TRBD1,TRBJ1-2
CASRVQAPNYGYTF,TGTGCCAGCAGAGTACAGGCACCTAACTATGGCTACACCTTC,many,TRBV27,-,TRBJ1-2
CASSPRQSSNTGELFF,TGTGCCAGCTCACCACGCCAGTCTAGTAACACCGGGGAGCTGTTTTTT,-,TRBV18,-,TRBJ2-2
CASSFSGRSQETQYF,TGTGCCAGCAGCTTTAGCGGGAGGAGCCAAGAGACCCAGTACTTC,many,TRBV11-2,TRBD2,TRBJ2-5
CASRNAGVGPHEQYF,TGTGCCAGCAGGAACGCGGGAGTTGGGCCCCACGAGCAGTACTTC,many,TRBV6-1,TRBD2,TRBJ2-7
CASSPEQGSSNEQFF,TGTGCCAGCTCACCAGAACAGGGATCCTCCAATGAGCAGTTCTTC,few,TRBV18,-,TRBJ2-1
CASSLTGRSYNSPLHF,TGTGCCAGCAGCTTAACGGGGAGGTCCTATAATTCACCCCTCCACTTT,many,TRBV7-2,-,TRBJ1-6
CASSPTTATNEKLFF,TGTGCCAGCAGCCCGACGACTGCAACTAATGAAAAACTGTTTTTT,-,TRBV7-9,-,TRBJ1-4
CASSSGTDSSYEQYF,TGTGCCAGCAGCTCAGGGACGGACAGCTCCTACGAGCAGTACTTC,many,TRBV7-2,-,TRBJ2-7
CSVVVTGGGEKLFF,TGCAGCGTTGTTGTGACAGGGGGTGGTGAAAAACTGTTTTTT,many,TRBV29-1,TRBD1,TRBJ1-4